The source of this T cell receptor (beta chain) is a study of cytomegalovirus exposure and HLA in healthy donors. With 0 bases clipped from V and 0 bases from J, the junction kept 6 bases outside the gene matches. The CDR3 loop spans 17 amino acids. The germline V gene encodes CDR1 SGHRS and CDR2 YFSETQ. 60 Vbeta and 13 Jbeta primers were used in PCR. TCRdb keeps only in-frame clones here, not all; method: immunoSEQ multiplex PCR. The top ten hold 7.3% of the sample, which has 85,000 to 100,000 clones, roughly 75% seen once. The sample taken for sequencing was PBMCs. The sequence came from a man aged 25 to 40 in good health and CMV-seronegative. The genes are TRBV5-1 and TRBJ1-2; TRBD1 aligns across 9 bases. Here the CDR3 reads CASSLVGTGPANYGYTF. CDR3 in DNA: TGCGCCAGCAGCTTGGTCGGGACAGGGCCAGCTAACTATGGCTACACCTTC.